A selection of T cell receptor beta chains follows, all from one sample in a study of cytomegalovirus exposure and HLA in healthy donors. TCRdb keeps only in-frame clones here, not all; method: immunoSEQ multiplex PCR. The table has 100,000 or so clones, 75% seen once. The sequencing sample was made of PBMCs. These receptors were collected from a man aged 40-49 years in good health and CMV-seronegative. Both conserved end residues are part of each CDR3. The D gene is left open where the match is weak. Clone size is given for some rows only: seen once, a few or many times, or a class if the clone is expanded.

j_call | cdr3_length | d_call | clone_size | v_call | cdr3_aa | cdr3_nt
TRBJ2-5 | 15 | . | . | TRBV6-6 | CASSYLTTGGETQYF | TGTGCCAGCAGTTATCTCACGACAGGCGGGGAGACCCAGTACTTC
TRBJ2-5 | 15 | TRBD1 | . | TRBV11-3 | CASSLRDRAGKTQYF | TGTGCCAGCAGCTTACGGGACAGGGCGGGTAAGACCCAGTACTTC
TRBJ1-4 | 13 | . | . | TRBV18 | CASSSGLNEKLFF | TGTGCCAGCTCATCAGGGCTTAATGAAAAACTGTTTTTT
TRBJ1-6 | 14 | TRBD1 | . | TRBV7-9 | CASSPGTGGSPLHF | TGTGCCAGCAGCCCCGGGACAGGGGGATCACCCCTCCACTTT
TRBJ2-7 | 14 | . | . | TRBV6-1 | CASRQAVPPYEQYF | TGTGCCAGCAGACAGGCCGTACCCCCCTACGAGCAGTACTTC
TRBJ2-1 | 16 | TRBD2 | . | TRBV2 | CASRPSGRGSYNEQFF | TGTGCCAGCAGGCCCAGCGGGAGAGGCTCCTACAATGAGCAGTTCTTC
TRBJ1-1 | 15 | TRBD1 | . | TRBV7-8 | CASSDRDRGVTEAFF | TGTGCCAGCAGCGACCGGGACAGGGGGGTCACTGAAGCTTTCTTT
TRBJ1-1 | 13 | TRBD1 | . | TRBV4-1 | CASQQGRNTEAFF | TGCGCCAGCCAACAGGGGAGAAACACTGAAGCTTTCTTT
TRBJ2-7 | 16 | TRBD1 | . | TRBV30 | CAWGLPSGQGLYEQYF | TGTGCCTGGGGCCTTCCGTCGGGACAGGGGTTGTACGAGCAGTACTTC
TRBJ2-2 | 18 | TRBD1 | few | TRBV4-1 | CASSQGTRDRVFTGELFF | TGCGCCAGCAGCCAAGGGACCCGGGACAGGGTATTCACCGGGGAGCTGTTTTTT
TRBJ1-2 | 12 | . | . | TRBV5-8 | CASSWGPFGYTF | TGTGCCAGCAGCTGGGGGCCGTTTGGCTACACCTTC
TRBJ2-3 | 12 | . | . | TRBV11-3 | CASSVNTDTQYF | TGTGCCAGCAGCGTAAACACAGATACGCAGTATTTT
TRBJ2-5 | 11 | . | few | TRBV20-1 | CSAPEVVTQYF | TGCAGTGCCCCGGAGGTTGTGACCCAGTACTTC
TRBJ1-1 | 14 | . | . | TRBV19 | CASSIWRGETEAFF | TGTGCCAGTAGTATCTGGAGGGGTGAGACTGAAGCTTTCTTT
TRBJ1-4 | 15 | TRBD1 | . | TRBV11-2 | CASRPISGQGRHLFF | TGTGCCAGCAGACCGATATCGGGACAGGGGCGCCATCTGTTTTTT
TRBJ1-2 | 14 | . | once | TRBV19 | CASSEHRVNYGYTF | TGTGCCAGTAGTGAGCACAGGGTTAACTATGGCTACACCTTC
TRBJ1-5 | 16 | . | once | TRBV2 | CASSERGLGYNQPQHF | TGTGCCAGCAGTGAGCGGGGATTGGGGTACAATCAGCCCCAGCATTTT
TRBJ1-2 | 13 | TRBD1 | once | TRBV2 | CANLLQGHYGYTF | TGTGCCAACCTACTACAGGGGCACTATGGCTACACCTTC
TRBJ2-2 | 16 | . | . | TRBV30 | CAWTPLGSGNTGELFF | TGTGCCTGGACTCCTCTCGGGAGTGGGAACACCGGGGAGCTGTTTTTT
TRBJ2-6 | 15 | . | . | TRBV11-2 | CASSLEGLGANVLTF | TGTGCCAGCAGCCTTGAGGGTCTGGGGGCCAACGTCCTGACTTTC
TRBJ1-1 | 14 | . | once | TRBV29-1 | CSTGQLFGATEAFF | TGCAGCACCGGACAGTTGTTTGGAGCCACTGAAGCTTTCTTT
TRBJ1-2 | 14 | . | few | TRBV5-1 | CASSLVPDYYGYTF | TGCGCCAGCAGCTTGGTTCCAGACTACTATGGCTACACCTTC
TRBJ1-3 | 17 | . | . | TRBV7-2 | CASSLEGGLNSGNTIYF | TGTGCCAGCAGCTTAGAGGGCGGACTAAACTCTGGAAACACCATATATTTT
TRBJ1-2 | 14 | . | . | TRBV5-1 | CASSFGQVNYGYTF | TGCGCCAGCAGCTTTGGGCAGGTTAACTATGGCTACACCTTC
TRBJ1-1 | 13 | . | . | TRBV19 | CASSIGQNTEAFF | TGTGCCAGTAGTATTGGACAGAACACTGAAGCTTTCTTT
TRBJ2-1 | 14 | TRBD1 | . | TRBV19 | CASSITGVGNEQFF | TGTGCCAGTAGTATAACAGGGGTAGGAAATGAGCAGTTCTTC
TRBJ1-4 | 13 | . | . | TRBV7-7 | CASSLIRGEKLFF | TGTGCCAGCAGCTTAATTAGGGGAGAAAAACTGTTTTTT
TRBJ1-1 | 18 | . | . | TRBV12-5 | CASGLVPIPGAENTEAFF | TGTGCTAGTGGTTTGGTACCGATACCTGGGGCAGAGAACACTGAAGCTTTCTTT
TRBJ1-2 | 12 | TRBD1 | . | TRBV29-1 | CSAGTGNDGYTF | TGCAGCGCAGGGACAGGGAACGATGGCTACACCTTC
TRBJ2-5 | 15 | . | . | TRBV27 | CASANWRTVQETQYF | TGTGCCAGCGCGAATTGGAGGACTGTTCAAGAGACCCAGTACTTC
TRBJ1-5 | 14 | TRBD1 | . | TRBV7-2 | CASSQTGGGQPQHF | TGTGCCAGCAGCCAGACAGGGGGCGGACAGCCCCAGCATTTT
TRBJ2-7 | 13 | TRBD2 | . | TRBV11-2 | CASSLGEGWEQYF | TGTGCCAGCAGCTTAGGGGAGGGTTGGGAGCAGTACTTC
TRBJ2-5 | 13 | . | . | TRBV4-3 | CASSQDRQETQYF | TGCGCCAGCAGCCAAGACAGGCAAGAGACCCAGTACTTC
TRBJ2-2 | 15 | . | once | TRBV5-1 | CASSPWGTDTGELFF | TGCGCCAGCAGCCCCTGGGGCACGGACACCGGGGAGCTGTTTTTT
TRBJ2-7 | 14 | . | . | TRBV6-1 | CASSGPGFSYEQYF | TGTGCCAGCAGTGGCCCAGGGTTCTCCTACGAGCAGTACTTC
TRBJ2-7 | 13 | TRBD1 | . | TRBV28 | CASGQGSEDEQYF | TGTGCCAGCGGACAGGGGTCAGAGGACGAGCAGTACTTC
TRBJ2-7 | 14 | TRBD1 | once | TRBV7-8 | CASSRMTGPGEQYF | TGTGCCAGCAGCCGCATGACAGGGCCGGGCGAGCAGTACTTC
TRBJ2-3 | 16 | TRBD1 | . | TRBV5-1 | CASSLQGQGESDTQYF | TGCGCCAGCAGCTTGCAGGGACAGGGGGAATCAGATACGCAGTATTTT
TRBJ2-3 | 15 | . | . | TRBV2 | CASRGTPPDTDTQYF | TGTGCCAGCAGGGGGACTCCCCCTGACACAGATACGCAGTATTTT
TRBJ1-2 | 12 | . | . | TRBV5-8 | CASTKTAGGYTF | TGTGCCAGCACTAAGACAGCGGGGGGCTACACCTTC
TRBJ2-5 | 16 | . | few | TRBV4-2 | CASSHRGGAARETQYF | TGTGCCAGCAGCCACAGGGGTGGGGCAGCCCGGGAGACCCAGTACTTC
TRBJ2-1 | 15 | TRBD2 | few | TRBV2 | CASSGGLAGVNEQFF | TGTGCCAGCAGTGGGGGACTAGCGGGAGTCAATGAGCAGTTCTTC
TRBJ2-1 | 17 | TRBD2 | . | TRBV7-8 | CASSLATTSGRLGEQFF | TGTGCCAGCAGCTTAGCTACGACTAGCGGGAGGTTGGGTGAGCAGTTCTTC
TRBJ1-1 | 11 | . | . | TRBV7-8 | CASSRTAEAFF | TGTGCCAGCAGCCGGACAGCTGAAGCTTTCTTT
TRBJ2-6 | 13 | . | . | TRBV19 | CASSLQGTNVLTF | TGTGCCAGTAGTCTTCAGGGGACCAACGTCCTGACTTTC